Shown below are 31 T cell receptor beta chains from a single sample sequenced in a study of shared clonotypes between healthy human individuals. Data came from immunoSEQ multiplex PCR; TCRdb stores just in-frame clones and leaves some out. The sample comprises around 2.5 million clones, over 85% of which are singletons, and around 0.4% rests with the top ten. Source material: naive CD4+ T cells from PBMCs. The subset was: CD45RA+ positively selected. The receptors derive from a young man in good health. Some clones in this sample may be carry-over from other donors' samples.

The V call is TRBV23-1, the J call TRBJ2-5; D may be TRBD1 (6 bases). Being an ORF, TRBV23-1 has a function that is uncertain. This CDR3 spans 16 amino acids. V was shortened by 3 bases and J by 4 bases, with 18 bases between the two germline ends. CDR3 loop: CASSQGARVIGETQYF. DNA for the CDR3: TGCGCCAGCAGTCAGGGGGCGCGGGTGATAGGAGAGACCCAGTACTTC.

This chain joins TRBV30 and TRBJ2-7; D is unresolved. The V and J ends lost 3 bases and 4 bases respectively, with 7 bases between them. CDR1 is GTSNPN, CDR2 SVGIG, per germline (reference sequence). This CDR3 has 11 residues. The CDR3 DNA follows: TGTGCCTGGAGGACCCGGTACGAGCAGTACTTC. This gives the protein CAWRTRYEQYF. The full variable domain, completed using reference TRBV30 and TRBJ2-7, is SQTIHQWPATLVQPVGSPLSLECTVEGTSNPNLYWYRQAAGRGLQLLFYSVGIGQISSEVPQNLSASRPQDRQFILSSKKLLLSDSGFYLCAWRTRYEQYFGPGTRLTVT.

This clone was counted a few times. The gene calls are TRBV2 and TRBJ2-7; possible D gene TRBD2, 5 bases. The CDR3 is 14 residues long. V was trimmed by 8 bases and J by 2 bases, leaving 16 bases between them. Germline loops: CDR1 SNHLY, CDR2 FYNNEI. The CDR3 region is CASGASGLAYEQYF. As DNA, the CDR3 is TGTGCCAGCGGAGCGAGCGGACTTGCCTACGAGCAGTACTTC.

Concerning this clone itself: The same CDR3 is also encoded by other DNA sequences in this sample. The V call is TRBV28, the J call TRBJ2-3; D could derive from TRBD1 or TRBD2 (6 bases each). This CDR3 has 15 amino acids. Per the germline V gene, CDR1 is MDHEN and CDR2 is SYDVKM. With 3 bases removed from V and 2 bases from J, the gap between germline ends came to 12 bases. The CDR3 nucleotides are TGTGCCAGCAGTTTGGGGGGCGCTAACACAGATACGCAGTATTTT. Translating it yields CASSLGGANTDTQYF.

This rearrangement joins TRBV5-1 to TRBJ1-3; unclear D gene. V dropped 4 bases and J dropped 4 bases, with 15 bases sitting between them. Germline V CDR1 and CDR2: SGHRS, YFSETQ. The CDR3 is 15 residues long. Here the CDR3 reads CASSPEAQSGNTIYF. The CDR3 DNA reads TGCGCCAGCAGCCCCGAGGCCCAAAGCGGAAACACCATATATTTT.

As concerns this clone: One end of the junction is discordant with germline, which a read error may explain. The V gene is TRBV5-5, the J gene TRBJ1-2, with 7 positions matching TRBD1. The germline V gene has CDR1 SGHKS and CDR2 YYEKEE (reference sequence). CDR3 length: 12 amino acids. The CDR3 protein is CASSGLDRAGNF. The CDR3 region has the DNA TGTGCCAGCAGCGGGCTTGACAGGGCTGGCAACTTC.

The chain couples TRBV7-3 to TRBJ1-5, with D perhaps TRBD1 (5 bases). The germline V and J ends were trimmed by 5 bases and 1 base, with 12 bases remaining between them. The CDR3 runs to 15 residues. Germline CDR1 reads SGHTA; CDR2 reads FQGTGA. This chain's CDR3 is CASSPRAGSNQPQHF. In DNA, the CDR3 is TGTGCCAGCAGCCCTAGGGCAGGGAGCAATCAGCCCCAGCATTTT.

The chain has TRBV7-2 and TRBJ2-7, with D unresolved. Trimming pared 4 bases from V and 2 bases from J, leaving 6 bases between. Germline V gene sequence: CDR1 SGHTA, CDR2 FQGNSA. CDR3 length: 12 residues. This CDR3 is CASSSTPYEQYF. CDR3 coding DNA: TGTGCCAGCAGCTCCACACCCTACGAGCAGTACTTC.

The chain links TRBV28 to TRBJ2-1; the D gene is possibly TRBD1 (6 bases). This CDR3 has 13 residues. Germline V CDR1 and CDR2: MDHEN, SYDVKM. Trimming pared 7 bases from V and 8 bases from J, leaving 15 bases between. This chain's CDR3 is CASTRTAEDEQFF. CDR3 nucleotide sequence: TGTGCCAGCACCAGGACAGCCGAGGATGAGCAGTTCTTC.

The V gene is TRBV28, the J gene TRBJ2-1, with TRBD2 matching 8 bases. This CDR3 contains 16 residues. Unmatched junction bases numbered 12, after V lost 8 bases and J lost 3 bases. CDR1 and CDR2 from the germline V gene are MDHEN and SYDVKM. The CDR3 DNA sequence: TGTGCCAGCGCCTCTCGACTAGCGAGTAACTACAATGAGCAGTTCTTC. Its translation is CASASRLASNYNEQFF.

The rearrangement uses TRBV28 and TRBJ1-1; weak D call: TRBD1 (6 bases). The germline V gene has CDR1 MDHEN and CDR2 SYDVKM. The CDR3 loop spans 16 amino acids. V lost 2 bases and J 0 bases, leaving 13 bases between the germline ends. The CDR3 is CASSLMGATLNTEAFF. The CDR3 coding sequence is TGTGCCAGCAGTTTAATGGGGGCCACATTGAACACTGAAGCTTTCTTT.

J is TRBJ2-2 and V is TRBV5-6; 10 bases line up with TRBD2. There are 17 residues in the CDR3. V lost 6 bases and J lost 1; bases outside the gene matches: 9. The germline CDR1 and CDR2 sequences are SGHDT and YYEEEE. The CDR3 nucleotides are TGTGCCAGCACTACTCTAGCGGGAGATGGGAACACCGGGGAGCTGTTTTTT. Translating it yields CASTTLAGDGNTGELFF.

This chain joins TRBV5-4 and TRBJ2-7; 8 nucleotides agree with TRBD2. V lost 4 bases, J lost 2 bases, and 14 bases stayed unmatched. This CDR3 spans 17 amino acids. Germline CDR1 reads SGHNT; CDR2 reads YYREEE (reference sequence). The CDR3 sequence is CASSAGPGGRTPYEQYF. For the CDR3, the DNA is TGTGCCAGCAGCGCCGGCCCTGGCGGGAGGACCCCCTACGAGCAGTACTTC.

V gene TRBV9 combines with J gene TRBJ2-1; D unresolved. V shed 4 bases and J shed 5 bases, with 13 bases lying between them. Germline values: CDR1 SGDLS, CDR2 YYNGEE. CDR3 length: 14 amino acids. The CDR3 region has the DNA TGTGCCAGCAGCCCCATGGAATGGGACAATGAGCAGTTCTTC. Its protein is CASSPMEWDNEQFF. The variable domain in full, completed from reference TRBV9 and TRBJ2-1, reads DSGVTQTPKHLITATGQRVTLRCSPRSGDLSVYWYQQSLDQGLQFLIQYYNGEERAKGNILERFSAQQFPDLHSELNLSSLELGDSALYFCASSPMEWDNEQFFGPGTRLTVL.

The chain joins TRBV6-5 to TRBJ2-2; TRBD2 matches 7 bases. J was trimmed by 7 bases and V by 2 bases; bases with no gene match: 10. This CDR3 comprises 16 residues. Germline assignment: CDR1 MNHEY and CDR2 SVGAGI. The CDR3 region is CASSYDRAGDVGELFF. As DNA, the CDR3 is TGTGCCAGCAGTTACGATCGCGCGGGAGACGTCGGGGAGCTGTTTTTT.

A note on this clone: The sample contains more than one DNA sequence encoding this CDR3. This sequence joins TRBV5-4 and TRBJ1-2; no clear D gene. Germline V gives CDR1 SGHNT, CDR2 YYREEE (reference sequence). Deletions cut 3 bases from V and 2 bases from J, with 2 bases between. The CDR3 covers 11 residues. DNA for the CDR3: TGTGCCAGCAGCTCGAACTATGGCTACACCTTC. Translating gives CASSSNYGYTF.

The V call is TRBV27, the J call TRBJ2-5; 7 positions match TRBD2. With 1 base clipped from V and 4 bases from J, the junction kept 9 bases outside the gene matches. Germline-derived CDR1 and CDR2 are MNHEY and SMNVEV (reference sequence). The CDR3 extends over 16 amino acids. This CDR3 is CASSLWALGGRETQYF. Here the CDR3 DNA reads TGTGCCAGCAGTTTATGGGCCCTGGGAGGGAGAGAGACCCAGTACTTC.

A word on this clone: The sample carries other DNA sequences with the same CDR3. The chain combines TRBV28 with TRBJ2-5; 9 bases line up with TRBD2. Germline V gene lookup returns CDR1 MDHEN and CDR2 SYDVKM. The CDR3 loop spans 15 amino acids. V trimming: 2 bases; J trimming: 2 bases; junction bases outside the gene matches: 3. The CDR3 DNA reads TGTGCCAGCAGTTTAGCGGGGGGGCGGCAAGAGACCCAGTACTTC. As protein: CASSLAGGRQETQYF.

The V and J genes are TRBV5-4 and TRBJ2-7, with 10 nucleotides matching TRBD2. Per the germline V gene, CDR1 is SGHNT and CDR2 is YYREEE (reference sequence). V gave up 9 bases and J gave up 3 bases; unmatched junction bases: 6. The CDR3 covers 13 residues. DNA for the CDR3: TGTGCCACCCGGAGGACTAGCGGCTACGAGCAGTACTTC. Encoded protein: CATRRTSGYEQYF.

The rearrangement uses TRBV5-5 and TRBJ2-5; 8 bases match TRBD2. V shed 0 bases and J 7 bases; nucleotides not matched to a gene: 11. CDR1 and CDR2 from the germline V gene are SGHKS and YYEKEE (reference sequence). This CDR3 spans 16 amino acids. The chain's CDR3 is CASSLEVVAGWGTQYF. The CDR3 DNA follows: TGTGCCAGCAGCTTGGAGGTGGTAGCGGGATGGGGGACCCAGTACTTC.

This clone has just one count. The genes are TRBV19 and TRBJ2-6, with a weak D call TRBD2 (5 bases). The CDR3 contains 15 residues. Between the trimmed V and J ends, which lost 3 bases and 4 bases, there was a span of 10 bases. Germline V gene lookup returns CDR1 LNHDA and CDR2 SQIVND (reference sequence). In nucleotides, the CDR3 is TGTGCCAGTAGTATGCGGGCTCCGGGGGCCAACGTCCTGACTTTC. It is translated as CASSMRAPGANVLTF.

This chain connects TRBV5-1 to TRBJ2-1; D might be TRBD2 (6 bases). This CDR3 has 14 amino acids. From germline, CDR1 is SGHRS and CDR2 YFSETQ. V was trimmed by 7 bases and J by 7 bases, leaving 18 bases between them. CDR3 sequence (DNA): TGCGCCAGCTGCCTCGGGAGTGGTGAAAATGAGCAGTTCTTC. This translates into CASCLGSGENEQFF.

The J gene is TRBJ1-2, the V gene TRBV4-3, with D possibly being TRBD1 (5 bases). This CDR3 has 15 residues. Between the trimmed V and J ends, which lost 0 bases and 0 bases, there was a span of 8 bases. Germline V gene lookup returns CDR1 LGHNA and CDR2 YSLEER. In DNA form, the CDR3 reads TGCGCCAGCAGCCAAGACAGGGTAGCTAACTATGGCTACACCTTC. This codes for CASSQDRVANYGYTF.

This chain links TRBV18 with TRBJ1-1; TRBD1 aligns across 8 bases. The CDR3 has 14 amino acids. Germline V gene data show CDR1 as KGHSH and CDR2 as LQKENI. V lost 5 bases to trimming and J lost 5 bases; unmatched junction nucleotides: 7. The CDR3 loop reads CASSSKQGATEAFF. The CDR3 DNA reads TGTGCCAGCTCATCCAAGCAGGGGGCAACTGAAGCTTTCTTT.

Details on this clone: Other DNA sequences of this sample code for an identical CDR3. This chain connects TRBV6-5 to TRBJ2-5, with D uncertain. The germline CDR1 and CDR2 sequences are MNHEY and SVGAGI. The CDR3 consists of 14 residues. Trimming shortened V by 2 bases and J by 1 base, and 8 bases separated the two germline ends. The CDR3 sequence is CASSYEGSQETQYF. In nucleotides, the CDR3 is TGTGCCAGCAGTTACGAAGGCAGCCAAGAGACCCAGTACTTC.

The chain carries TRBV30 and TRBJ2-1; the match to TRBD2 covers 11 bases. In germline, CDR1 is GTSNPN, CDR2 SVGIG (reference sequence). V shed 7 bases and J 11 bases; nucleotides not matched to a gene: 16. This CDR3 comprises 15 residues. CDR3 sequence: CAYRTLIASGRQQFF. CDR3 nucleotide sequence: TGTGCCTACCGTACCCTAATAGCTAGCGGGAGGCAGCAGTTCTTC.

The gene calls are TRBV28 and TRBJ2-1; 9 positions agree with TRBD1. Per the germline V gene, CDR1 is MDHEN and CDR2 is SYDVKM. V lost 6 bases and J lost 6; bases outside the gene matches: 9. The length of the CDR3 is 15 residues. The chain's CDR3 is CASSYPGQGRNEQFF. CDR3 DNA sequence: TGTGCCAGCAGCTACCCGGGACAGGGTCGCAATGAGCAGTTCTTC. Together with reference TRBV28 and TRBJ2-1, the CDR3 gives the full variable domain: DVKVTQSSRYLVKRTGEKVFLECVQDMDHENMFWYRQDPGLGLRLIYFSYDVKMKEKGDIPEGYSVSREKKERFSLILESASTNQTSMYLCASSYPGQGRNEQFFGPGTRLTVL.

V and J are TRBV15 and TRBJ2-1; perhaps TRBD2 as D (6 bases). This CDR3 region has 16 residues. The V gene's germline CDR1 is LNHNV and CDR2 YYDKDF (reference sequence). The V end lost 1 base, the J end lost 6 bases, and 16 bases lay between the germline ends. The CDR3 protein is CATSRGDGGVGNEQFF. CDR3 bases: TGTGCCACCAGCAGAGGGGACGGGGGAGTGGGCAATGAGCAGTTCTTC.

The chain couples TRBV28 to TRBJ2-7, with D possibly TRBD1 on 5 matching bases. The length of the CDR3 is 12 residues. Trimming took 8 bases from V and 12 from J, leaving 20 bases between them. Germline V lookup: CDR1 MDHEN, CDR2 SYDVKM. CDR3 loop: CASRLQPGSLYF. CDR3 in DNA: TGTGCCAGCCGATTGCAGCCAGGGTCTCTGTACTTC. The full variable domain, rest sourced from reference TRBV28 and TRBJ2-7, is DVKVTQSSRYLVKRTGEKVFLECVQDMDHENMFWYRQDPGLGLRLIYFSYDVKMKEKGDIPEGYSVSREKKERFSLILESASTNQTSMYLCASRLQPGSLYFGPGTRLTVT.

CDR3: CASSFRLQEQTQYF. The CDR3 DNA reads TGTGCCAGCAGTTTTAGGCTTCAAGAACAGACCCAGTACTTC. The chain combines TRBV5-5 with TRBJ2-5; D is undetermined. The germline CDR1 and CDR2 sequences are SGHKS and YYEKEE (reference sequence). The ends were cut back, 5 bases at V and 6 bases at J, with 17 bases in the middle. The CDR3 extends over 14 amino acids.

CDR3 sequence (DNA): TGTGCCAGCAGGCGGACAGGGGGCGACTACGAGCAGTACTTC. Translating it yields CASRRTGGDYEQYF. V and J are TRBV7-9 and TRBJ2-7, with 11 bases that match TRBD1. Trimming removed 6 bases from V and 3 bases from J; junction bases left unmatched: 4. CDR3 length: 14 residues. Per the germline V gene, CDR1 is SEHNR and CDR2 is FQNEAQ (reference sequence).